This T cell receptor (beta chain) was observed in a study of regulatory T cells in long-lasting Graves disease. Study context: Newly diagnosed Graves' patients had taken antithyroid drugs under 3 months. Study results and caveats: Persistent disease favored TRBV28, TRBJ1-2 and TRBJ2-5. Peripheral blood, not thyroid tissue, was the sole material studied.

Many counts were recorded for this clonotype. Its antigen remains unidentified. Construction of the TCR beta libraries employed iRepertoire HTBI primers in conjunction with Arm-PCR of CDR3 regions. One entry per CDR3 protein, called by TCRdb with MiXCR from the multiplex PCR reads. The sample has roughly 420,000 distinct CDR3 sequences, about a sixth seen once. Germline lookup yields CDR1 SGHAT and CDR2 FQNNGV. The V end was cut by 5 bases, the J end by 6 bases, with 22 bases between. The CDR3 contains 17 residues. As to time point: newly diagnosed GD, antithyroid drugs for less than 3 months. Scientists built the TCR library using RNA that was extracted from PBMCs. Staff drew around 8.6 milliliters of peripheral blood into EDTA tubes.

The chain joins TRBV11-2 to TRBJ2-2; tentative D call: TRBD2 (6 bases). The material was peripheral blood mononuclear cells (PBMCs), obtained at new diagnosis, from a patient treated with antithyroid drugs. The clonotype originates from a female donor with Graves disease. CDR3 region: CASSPFPHSTGAGELFF. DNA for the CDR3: TGTGCCAGCAGCCCCTTCCCCCACTCGACGGGAGCCGGGGAGCTGTTTTTT.